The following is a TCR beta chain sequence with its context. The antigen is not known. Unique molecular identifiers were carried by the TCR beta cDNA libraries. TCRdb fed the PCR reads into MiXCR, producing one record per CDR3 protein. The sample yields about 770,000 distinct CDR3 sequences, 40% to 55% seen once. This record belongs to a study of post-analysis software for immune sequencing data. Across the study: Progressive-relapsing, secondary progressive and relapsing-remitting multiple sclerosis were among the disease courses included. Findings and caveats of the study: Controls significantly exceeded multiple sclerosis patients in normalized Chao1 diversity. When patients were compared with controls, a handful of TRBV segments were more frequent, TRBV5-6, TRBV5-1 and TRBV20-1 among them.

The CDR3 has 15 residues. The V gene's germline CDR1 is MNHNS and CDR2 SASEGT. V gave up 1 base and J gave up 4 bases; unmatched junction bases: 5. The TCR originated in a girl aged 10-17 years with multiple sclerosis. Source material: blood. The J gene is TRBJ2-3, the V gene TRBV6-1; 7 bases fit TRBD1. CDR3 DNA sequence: TGTGCCAGCAGTGAAGAACCCCAGGGGGCAGATACGCAGTATTTT. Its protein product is CASSEEPQGADTQYF.